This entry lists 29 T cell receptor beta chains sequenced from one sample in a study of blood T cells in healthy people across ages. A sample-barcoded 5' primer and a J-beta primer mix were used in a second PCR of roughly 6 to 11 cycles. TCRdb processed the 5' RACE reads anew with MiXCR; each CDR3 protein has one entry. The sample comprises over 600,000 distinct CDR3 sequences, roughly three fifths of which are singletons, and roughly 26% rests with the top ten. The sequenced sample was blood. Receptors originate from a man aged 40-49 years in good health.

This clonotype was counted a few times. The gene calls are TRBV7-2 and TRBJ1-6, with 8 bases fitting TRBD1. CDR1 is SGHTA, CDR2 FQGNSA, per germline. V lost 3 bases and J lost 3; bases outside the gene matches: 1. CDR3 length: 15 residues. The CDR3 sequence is CASSFDRGYNSPLHF. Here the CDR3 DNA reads TGTGCCAGCAGCTTCGACAGGGGCTATAATTCACCCCTCCACTTT.

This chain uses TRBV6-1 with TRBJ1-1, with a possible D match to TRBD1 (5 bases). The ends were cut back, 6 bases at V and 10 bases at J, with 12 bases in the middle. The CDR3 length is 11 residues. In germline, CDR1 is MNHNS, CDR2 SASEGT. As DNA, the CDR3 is TGTGCCAGCAGCGGAGCCGGGGGAGCTTTCTTT. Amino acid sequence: CASSGAGGAFF.

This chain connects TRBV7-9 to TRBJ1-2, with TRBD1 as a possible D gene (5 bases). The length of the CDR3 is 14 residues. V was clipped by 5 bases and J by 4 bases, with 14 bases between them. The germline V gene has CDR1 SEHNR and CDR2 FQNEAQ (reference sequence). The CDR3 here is CASSTTGEGYGYTF. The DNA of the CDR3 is TGTGCCAGCAGCACGACGGGGGAAGGCTATGGCTACACCTTC.

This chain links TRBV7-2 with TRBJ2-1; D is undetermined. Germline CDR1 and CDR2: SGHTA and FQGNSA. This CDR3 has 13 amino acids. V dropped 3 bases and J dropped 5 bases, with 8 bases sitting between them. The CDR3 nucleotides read TGTGCCAGCAGCTTCCAACCGGACAATGAGCAGTTCTTC. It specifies CASSFQPDNEQFF. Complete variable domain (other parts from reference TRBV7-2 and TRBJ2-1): GAGVSQSPSNKVTEKGKDVELRCDPISGHTALYWYRQSLGQGLEFLIYFQGNSAPDKSGLPSDRFSAERTGGSVSTLTIQRTQQEDSAVYLCASSFQPDNEQFFGPGTRLTVL.

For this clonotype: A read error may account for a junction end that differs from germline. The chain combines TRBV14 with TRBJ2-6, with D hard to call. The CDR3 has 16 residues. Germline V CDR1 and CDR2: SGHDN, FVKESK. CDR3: CANSRLGNSGANVLTF. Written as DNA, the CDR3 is TGTGCCAACAGCCGCTTGGGGAACTCTGGGGCCAACGTCCTGACTTTC.

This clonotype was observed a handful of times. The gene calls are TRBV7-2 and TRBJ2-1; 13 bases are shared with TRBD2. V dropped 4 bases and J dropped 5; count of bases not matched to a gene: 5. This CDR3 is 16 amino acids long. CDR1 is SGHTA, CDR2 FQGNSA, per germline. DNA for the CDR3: TGTGCCAGCAGCTCTAGGACTAGCGGGGGAAACAATGAGCAGTTCTTC. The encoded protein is CASSSRTSGGNNEQFF.

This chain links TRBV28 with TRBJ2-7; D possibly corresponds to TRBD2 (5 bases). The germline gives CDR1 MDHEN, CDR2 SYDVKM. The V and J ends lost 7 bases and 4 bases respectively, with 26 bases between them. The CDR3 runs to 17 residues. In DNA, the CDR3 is TGTGCCAGCAACCCGGGCCCGGGGTACGGTTTAAGATACGAGCAGTACTTC. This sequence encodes CASNPGPGYGLRYEQYF.

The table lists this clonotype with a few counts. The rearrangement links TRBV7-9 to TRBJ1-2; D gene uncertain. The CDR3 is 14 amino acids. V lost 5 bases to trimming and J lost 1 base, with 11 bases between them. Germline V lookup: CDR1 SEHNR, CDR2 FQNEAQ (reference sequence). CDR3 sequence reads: CASSQLTSNYGYTF. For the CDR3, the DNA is TGTGCCAGCAGCCAACTGACAAGTAACTATGGCTACACCTTC.

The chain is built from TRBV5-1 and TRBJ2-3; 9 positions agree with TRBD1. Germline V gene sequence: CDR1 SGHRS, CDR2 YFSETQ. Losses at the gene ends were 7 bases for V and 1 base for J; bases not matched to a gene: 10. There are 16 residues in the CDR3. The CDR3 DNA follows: TGCGCCAGCCGACCTACGGGACAGGGCGGCACAGATACGCAGTATTTT. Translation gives CASRPTGQGGTDTQYF.

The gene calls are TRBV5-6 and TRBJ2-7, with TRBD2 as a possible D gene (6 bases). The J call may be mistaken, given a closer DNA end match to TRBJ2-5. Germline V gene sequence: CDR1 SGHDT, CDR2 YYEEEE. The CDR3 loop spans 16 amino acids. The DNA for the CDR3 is TGTGCCAGCAGCCCGAGGCGGAACGCAGCGGGAGAGACCCAGTACTTC. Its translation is CASSPRRNAAGETQYF.

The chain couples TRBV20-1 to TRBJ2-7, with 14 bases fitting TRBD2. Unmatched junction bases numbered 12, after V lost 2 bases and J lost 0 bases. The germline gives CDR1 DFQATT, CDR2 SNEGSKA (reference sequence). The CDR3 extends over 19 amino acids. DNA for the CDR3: TGCAGTGCTAGAAGAACTAGGACAGGGACTAGCGGGAGCTCCTACGAGCAGTACTTC. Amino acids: CSARRTRTGTSGSSYEQYF.

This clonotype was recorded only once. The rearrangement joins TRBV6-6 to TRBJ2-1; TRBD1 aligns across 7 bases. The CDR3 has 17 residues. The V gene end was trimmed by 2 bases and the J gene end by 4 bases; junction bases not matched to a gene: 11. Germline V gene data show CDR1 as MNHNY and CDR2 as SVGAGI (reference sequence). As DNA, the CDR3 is TGTGCCAGCAGTTACGTTGAGGGGGCCCAGTCATACAATGAGCAGTTCTTC. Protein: CASSYVEGAQSYNEQFF.

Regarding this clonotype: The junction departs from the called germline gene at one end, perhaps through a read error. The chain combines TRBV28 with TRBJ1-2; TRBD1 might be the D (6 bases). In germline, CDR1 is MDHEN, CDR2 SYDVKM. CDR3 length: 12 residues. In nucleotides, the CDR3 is TGTGCCGGCAGTGCTACAGGGTACGGCTACACCTTC. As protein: CAGSATGYGYTF.

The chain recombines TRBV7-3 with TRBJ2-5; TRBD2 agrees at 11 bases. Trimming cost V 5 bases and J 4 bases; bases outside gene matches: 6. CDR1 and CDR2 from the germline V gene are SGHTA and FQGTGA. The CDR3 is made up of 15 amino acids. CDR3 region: CASSPTSGSRETQYF. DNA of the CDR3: TGTGCCAGCAGCCCCACTAGCGGGAGCCGAGAGACCCAGTACTTC.

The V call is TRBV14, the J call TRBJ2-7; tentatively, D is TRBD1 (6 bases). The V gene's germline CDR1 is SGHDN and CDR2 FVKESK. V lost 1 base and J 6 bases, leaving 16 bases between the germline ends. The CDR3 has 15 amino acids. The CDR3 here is CASSQARGPGGEQYF. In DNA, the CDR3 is TGTGCCAGCAGCCAAGCCAGGGGTCCCGGTGGCGAGCAGTACTTC.

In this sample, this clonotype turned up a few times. Here the CDR3 DNA reads TGTGCCAGTGTAAGGTGGGGGCTGGGGGAGCAGTACTTC. This codes for CASVRWGLGEQYF. This sequence joins TRBV28 and TRBJ2-7; tentative D call: TRBD1 (6 bases). CDR1 and CDR2 (germline): MDHEN, SYDVKM. The V end was cut by 9 bases, the J end by 7 bases, with 19 bases between. The CDR3 has 13 amino acids.

CDR3 in amino acids: CASSGAGGPLSYEQYF. The DNA of the CDR3 is TGTGCCAGCAGCGGTGCAGGGGGCCCATTATCCTACGAGCAGTACTTC. The V call is TRBV7-9, the J call TRBJ2-7, with 8 bases that match TRBD1. Germline CDR1 and CDR2: SEHNR and FQNEAQ (reference sequence). V trimming: 5 bases; J trimming: 1 base; junction bases outside the gene matches: 10. The CDR3 covers 16 residues.

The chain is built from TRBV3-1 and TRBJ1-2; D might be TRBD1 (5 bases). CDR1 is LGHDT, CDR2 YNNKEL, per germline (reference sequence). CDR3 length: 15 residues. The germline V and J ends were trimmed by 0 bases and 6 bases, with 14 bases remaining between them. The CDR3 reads CASSQETSGPHGYTF. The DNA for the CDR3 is TGTGCCAGCAGCCAAGAAACTTCAGGGCCCCATGGCTACACCTTC.

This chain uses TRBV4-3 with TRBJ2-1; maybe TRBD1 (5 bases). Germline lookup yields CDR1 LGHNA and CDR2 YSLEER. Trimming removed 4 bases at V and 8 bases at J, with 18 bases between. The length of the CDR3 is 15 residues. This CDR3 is CASSLDISDSDEQFF. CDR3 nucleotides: TGCGCCAGCAGCCTGGACATAAGCGATTCTGATGAGCAGTTCTTC.

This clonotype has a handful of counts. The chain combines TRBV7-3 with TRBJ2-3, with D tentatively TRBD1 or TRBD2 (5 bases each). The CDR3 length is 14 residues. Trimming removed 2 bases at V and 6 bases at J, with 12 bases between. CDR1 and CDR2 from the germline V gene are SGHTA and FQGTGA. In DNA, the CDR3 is TGTGCCAGCAGCTTAGGCCAGGGCGGGGATACGCAGTATTTT. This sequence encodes CASSLGQGGDTQYF.

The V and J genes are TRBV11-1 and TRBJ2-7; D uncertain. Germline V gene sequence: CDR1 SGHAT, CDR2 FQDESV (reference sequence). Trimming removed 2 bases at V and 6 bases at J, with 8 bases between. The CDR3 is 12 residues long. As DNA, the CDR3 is TGTGCCAGCAGCTTATGTCAGCGCGAGCAGTACTTC. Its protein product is CASSLCQREQYF. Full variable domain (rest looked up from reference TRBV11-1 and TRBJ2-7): EAEVAQSPRYKITEKSQAVAFWCDPISGHATLYWYRQILGQGPELLVQFQDESVVDDSQLPKDRFSAERLKGVDSTLKIQPAELGDSAMYLCASSLCQREQYFGPGTRLTVT.

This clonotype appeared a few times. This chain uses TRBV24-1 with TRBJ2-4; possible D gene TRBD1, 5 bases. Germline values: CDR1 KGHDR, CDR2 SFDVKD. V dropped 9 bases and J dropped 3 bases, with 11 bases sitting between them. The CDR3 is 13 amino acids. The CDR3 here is CATSQGSKNIQYF. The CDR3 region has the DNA TGTGCCACCTCTCAGGGTAGCAAAAACATTCAGTACTTC.

The CDR3 spells CASSRTGGDEQFF. The CDR3 DNA reads TGTGCCAGCAGTCGGACCGGGGGCGATGAGCAGTTCTTC. V gene TRBV6-5 combines with J gene TRBJ2-1; D could derive from TRBD1 or TRBD2 (6 bases each). V was pared by 5 bases and J by 8 bases, with 13 bases between. CDR1 is MNHEY, CDR2 SVGAGI, per germline. The CDR3 length is 13 residues.

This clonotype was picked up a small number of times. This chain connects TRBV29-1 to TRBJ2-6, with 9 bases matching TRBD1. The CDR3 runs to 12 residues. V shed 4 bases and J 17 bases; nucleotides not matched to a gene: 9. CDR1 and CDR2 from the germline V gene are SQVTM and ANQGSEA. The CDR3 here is CSVGEGDRAVTF. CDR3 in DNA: TGCAGCGTTGGAGAGGGGGACAGGGCCGTGACTTTC.

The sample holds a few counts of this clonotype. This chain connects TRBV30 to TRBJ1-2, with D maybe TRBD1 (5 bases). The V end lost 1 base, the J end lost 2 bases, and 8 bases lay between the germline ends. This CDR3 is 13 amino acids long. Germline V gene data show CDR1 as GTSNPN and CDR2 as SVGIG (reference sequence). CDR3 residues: CAWSEEGNYGYTF. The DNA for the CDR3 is TGTGCCTGGAGTGAGGAGGGGAACTATGGCTACACCTTC.

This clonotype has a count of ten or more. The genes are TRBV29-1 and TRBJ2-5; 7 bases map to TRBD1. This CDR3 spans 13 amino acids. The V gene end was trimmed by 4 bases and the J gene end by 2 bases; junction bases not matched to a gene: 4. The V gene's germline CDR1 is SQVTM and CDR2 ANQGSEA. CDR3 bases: TGCAGCGTTGGACAGGGCGATCAAGAGACCCAGTACTTC. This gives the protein CSVGQGDQETQYF.

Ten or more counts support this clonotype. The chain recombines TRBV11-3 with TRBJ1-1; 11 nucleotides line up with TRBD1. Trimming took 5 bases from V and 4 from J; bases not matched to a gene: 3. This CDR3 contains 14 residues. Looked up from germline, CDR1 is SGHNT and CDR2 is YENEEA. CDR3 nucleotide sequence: TGTGCCAGCAGCCCTGGGACAGGGGGCACTGAAGCTTTCTTT. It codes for CASSPGTGGTEAFF.

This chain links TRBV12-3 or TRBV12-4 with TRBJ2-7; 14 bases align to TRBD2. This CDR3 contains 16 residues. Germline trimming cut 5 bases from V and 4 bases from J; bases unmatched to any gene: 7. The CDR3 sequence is CASSGEGLAGVYEQYF. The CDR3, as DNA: TGTGCCAGCAGTGGAGAGGGACTAGCGGGAGTTTACGAGCAGTACTTC.

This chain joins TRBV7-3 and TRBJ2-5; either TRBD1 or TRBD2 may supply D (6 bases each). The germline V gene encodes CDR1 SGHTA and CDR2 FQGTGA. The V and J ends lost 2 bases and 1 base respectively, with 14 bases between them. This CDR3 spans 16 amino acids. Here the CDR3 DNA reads TGTGCCAGCAGCTTATCGGGGGCAGGGTCCCAAGAGACCCAGTACTTC. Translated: CASSLSGAGSQETQYF.